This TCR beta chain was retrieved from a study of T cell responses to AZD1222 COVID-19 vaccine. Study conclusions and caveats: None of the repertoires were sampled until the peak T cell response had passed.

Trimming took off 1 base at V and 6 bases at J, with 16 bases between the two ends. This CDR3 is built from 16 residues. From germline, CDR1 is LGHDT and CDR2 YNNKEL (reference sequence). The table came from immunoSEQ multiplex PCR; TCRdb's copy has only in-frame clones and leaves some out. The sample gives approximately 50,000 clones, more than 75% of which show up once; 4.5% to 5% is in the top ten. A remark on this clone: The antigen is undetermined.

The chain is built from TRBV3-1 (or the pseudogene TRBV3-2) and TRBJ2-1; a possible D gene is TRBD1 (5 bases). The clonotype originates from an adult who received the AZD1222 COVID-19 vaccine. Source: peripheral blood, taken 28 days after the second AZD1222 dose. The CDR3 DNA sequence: TGTGCCAGCAGCCAAGGTGCGACAGTTCTTATCAATGAGCAGTTCTTC. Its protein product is CASSQGATVLINEQFF.